These 8 T cell receptor beta chains were sequenced from one sample in a study of T cell changes during pregnancy in multiple sclerosis. Profiled with immunoSEQ multiplex PCR; TCRdb holds only in-frame clones, not every one. The table lists approximately 92,000 clones, around 93% of them singletons. The sample consisted of peripheral blood, taken after pregnancy. The receptors come from a female donor with multiple sclerosis, enrolled in a pregnancy study.

The rearrangement uses TRBV9 and TRBJ2-5; no clear D. The J call could be wrong; TRBJ2-7 is a better fit for the DNA end. CDR1 is SGDLS and CDR2 is YYNGEE in the germline V gene. The CDR3 is 15 amino acids. The CDR3 bases are TGTGCCAGCAGCGTAGACGCAGGCCCCTCCTACGAGCAGTACTTC. Its translation: CASSVDAGPSYEQYF.

The V gene is TRBV7-9, the J gene TRBJ2-7; 7 positions match TRBD2. CDR3 length: 13 amino acids. V trimming: 4 bases; J trimming: 8 bases; junction bases outside the gene matches: 8. Germline CDR1 SEHNR, CDR2 FQNEAQ (reference sequence). The CDR3 reads CASSWVAGVQQYF. The CDR3 DNA sequence: TGTGCCAGCAGCTGGGTCGCGGGGGTACAGCAGTACTTC.

The chain uses TRBV27 and TRBJ2-1, with D tentatively TRBD2 (6 bases). Germline CDR1 reads MNHEY; CDR2 reads SMNVEV (reference sequence). V was trimmed by 2 bases and J by 8 bases, leaving 10 bases between them. The CDR3 is 13 amino acids. The CDR3 loop reads CASSLREADEQFF. The CDR3, as DNA: TGTGCCAGCAGTTTAAGGGAGGCCGATGAGCAGTTCTTC.

The chain joins TRBV11-2 to TRBJ2-7; 13 bases map to TRBD2. The V segment lost 5 bases and the J segment 2 bases; nucleotides outside the gene matches: 6. Germline V gene lookup returns CDR1 SGHAT and CDR2 FQNNGV. CDR3 size: 16 residues. Here the CDR3 reads CASSPSLAGGPYEQYF. CDR3 nucleotide sequence: TGTGCCAGCAGCCCATCACTAGCGGGAGGGCCCTACGAGCAGTACTTC.

The J gene is TRBJ1-3, the V gene TRBV15; D may be TRBD1 (5 bases). Trimming took off 4 bases at V and 2 bases at J, with 6 bases between the two ends. The germline gives CDR1 LNHNV, CDR2 YYDKDF (reference sequence). CDR3 length: 13 residues. CDR3 protein: CATSTGTGNTIYF. CDR3 sequence (DNA): TGTGCCACCAGCACAGGGACTGGAAACACCATATATTTT. Based on the CDR3 plus reference TRBV15 and TRBJ1-3, the full variable domain is DAMVIQNPRYQVTQFGKPVTLSCSQTLNHNVMYWYQQKSSQAPKLLFHYYDKDFNNEADTPDNFQSRRPNTSFCFLDIRSPGLGDTAMYLCATSTGTGNTIYFGEGSWLTVV.

This clone has a single count. V and J are TRBV30 and TRBJ2-1; TRBD2 matches at 10 bases. J gave up 8 bases and V 3 bases, and 7 bases lay outside the gene matches. CDR1 GTSNPN and CDR2 SVGIG come from the germline V gene (reference sequence). The CDR3 has 14 amino acids. This CDR3 reads CAWRAAGGPYEQFF. In nucleotides, the CDR3 is TGTGCCTGGAGGGCAGCGGGAGGGCCATATGAGCAGTTCTTC.

The J gene is TRBJ1-5, the V gene TRBV18, with a weak D call TRBD1 (6 bases). V lost 2 bases to trimming and J lost 0 bases, with 11 bases between them. This CDR3 is built from 16 residues. Germline CDR1 is KGHSH and CDR2 is LQKENI. The CDR3 protein is CASSPWTAHSNQPQHF. The CDR3 region has the DNA TGTGCCAGCTCACCATGGACAGCTCATAGCAATCAGCCCCAGCATTTT.

CDR3 in amino acids: CASSYGTGNQETQYF. The DNA of the CDR3 is TGCGCCAGCAGCTACGGGACAGGGAATCAAGAGACCCAGTACTTC. The J gene is TRBJ2-5, the V gene TRBV5-1; TRBD1 matches 9 bases. Germline V lookup: CDR1 SGHRS, CDR2 YFSETQ. The CDR3 extends over 15 amino acids. The junction had 5 bases not matched to a gene; V was cut back by 3 bases and J by 2 bases.